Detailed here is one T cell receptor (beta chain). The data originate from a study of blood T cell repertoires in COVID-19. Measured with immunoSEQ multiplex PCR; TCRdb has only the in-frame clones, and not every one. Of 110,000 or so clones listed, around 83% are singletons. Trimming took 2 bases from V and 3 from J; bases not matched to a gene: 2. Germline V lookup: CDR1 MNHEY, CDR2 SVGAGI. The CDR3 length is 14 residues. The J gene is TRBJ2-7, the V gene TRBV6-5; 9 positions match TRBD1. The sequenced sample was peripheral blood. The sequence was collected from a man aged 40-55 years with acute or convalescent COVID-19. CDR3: CASSYGTGNYEQYF. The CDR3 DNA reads TGTGCCAGCAGTTACGGGACAGGGAACTACGAGCAGTACTTC.